The TCR beta chain under discussion was sequenced for a study of CD8+ T cells in alopecia areata (dated by TCRdb to the late 2010s). Looking at the study overall: To study T cell clonal expansion in alopecia areata, the researchers applied high-throughput TCRbeta sequencing to both the C3H/HeJ mouse model and human patients. Scalp tissue and sorted CD4+ and CD8+ peripheral blood T cells from patchy and totalis/universalis alopecia areata patients and from healthy controls were covered by human TCRbeta sequencing. Scalp clonality was compared among normal scalp (n=4), patchy alopecia areata scalp (n=8), and alopecia totalis/universalis scalp (n=8). RNA was obtained with the PAXgene miRNA kit for fixed scalp, the miRNeasy kit for PBMCs, and the RNeasy kit for mouse skin. TCRbeta CDR3 regions were amplified by immunoSEQ multiplex PCR with 35 Vbeta forward and 13 Jbeta reverse primers.

Unmatched junction bases come to 13, with V trimmed by 8 bases and J by 4 bases. The germline V gene sets CDR1 to SGHVS and CDR2 to FQNEAQ. The CDR3, cysteine through phenylalanine, is 16 amino acids long. Only the CDR3 portion is preserved as DNA: 48 bases, with reading frame beginning at the first base. Library preparation used the immunoSEQ multiplex PCR assay. RNA was extracted from all samples and reverse transcribed into cDNA as template for TCR sequencing. First-strand cDNA was synthesized with SuperScript III using a 2:1 mix of oligo-dT and random hexamers. A synthetic immune receptor repertoire was used to assess amplification bias, and residual bias was removed computationally. In the source study's methods: Raw reads were preprocessed to remove errors, and CDR3 was defined according to IMGT conventions as the region from the conserved cysteine to phenylalanine. To get clonality, Shannon entropy was normalized by log2 of the number of productive unique TCRs and the result was subtracted from 1. Whether each scalp clone was CD4 or CD8 was inferred by checking scalp TCRbeta sequences against the CD4 and CD8 repertoires from sorted blood. TCRdb stores this immuneACCESS table with in-frame sequences only. Part of the clones is absent; in the studies checked, under half of the shortfall reflects unresolved V genes, and no reason is known for the rest. V, J and clone size are taken as reported in that table, and D and trimming were inferred from the DNA itself. The sample table records 100,000 to 130,000 clones; approximately 50% of these occur just once. Of the sample, around 23% is held by the ten largest clones.

Lesional scalp punch biopsies and peripheral blood were collected from alopecia areata patients. After PBMCs were isolated by density centrifugation and stained for CD3, CD4 and CD8, a FACSAria was used to sort CD4+ and CD8+ T cells. The untreated alopecia areata patients were recruited through a multicenter biomarker study. In 4 to 6 patients from the biomarker study, blood CD8+ T cells were sorted further into NKG2D-low and NKG2D-high fractions. To note about this clone: There is no known antigen for this receptor. The record has no base qualities; no much larger clone is one base away.

Study-wide conclusions, independent of this receptor: Resident alphabeta T cells in normal human skin are also sequenced, complicating scalp TCR repertoire analysis, unlike mouse skin dominated by gammadelta T cells. Compared with mice, TCR sequences shared between patients were less clear, possibly partly because of HLA diversity across the patient population. Compared with normal scalp, lesional scalp had higher clonality and more expanded CD8+ clones, particularly in alopecia totalis/universalis, a pattern that suggests antigenic drive.

Sequences were obtained from NKG2D-low CD8+ T cells sorted from blood. The label giving this sample's cell subset or site can be read as: sorted CD8+ NKG2D-low blood T cells. This sequence originates from a human donor with alopecia areata. The chain is encoded by TRBV7-8 joined to TRBJ2-3, and 9 junction bases match TRBD2. The DNA sequence is given as TGTGCCAGCGGCGATGATAGCGGGAGCGAAGCAGATACGCAGTATTTT. This sequence encodes CASGDDSGSEADTQYF.